The sequence of this T cell receptor beta chain was determined in a study of T cells after posttransplantation cyclophosphamide. Study results and limitations: Recipient CMV seropositivity and CMV reactivation strongly tracked TRB clonality.

Profiling relied on immunoSEQ multiplex PCR, and the TCRdb table lists in-frame clones only, not all of them. Observed in the sample are roughly 35,000 clones, none of them singletons. At least ten counts were recorded for this clone. No antigen is known for it. There are 13 residues in the CDR3. The V end lost 4 bases, the J end lost 6 bases, and 11 bases lay between the germline ends. The germline CDR1 and CDR2 sequences are SGHVS and FQNEAQ. The chain carries TRBV7-8 and TRBJ2-3; D gene uncertain. The sequence derives from a woman aged 50 to 60 in good health and a related stem cell transplant donor. Sequencing used PBMCs. The CDR3: CASSYHYSDTQYF. The CDR3 DNA reads TGTGCCAGCAGCTACCACTATTCGGATACGCAGTATTTT.